Below, 16 T cell receptor beta chains from the same sample are listed, as sequenced in a study of blood T cell repertoires in COVID-19. The repertoire was sequenced with immunoSEQ multiplex PCR; TCRdb's copy has only in-frame clones and lacks some. The repertoire has about 60,000 clones, more than 60% of them found once; the top ten carry roughly 10%. Sample: peripheral blood. These receptors originate from a human donor in a cohort sampled during active COVID-19.

This chain connects TRBV24-1 to TRBJ2-5, with D possibly TRBD2 on 6 matching bases. Germline V gene data show CDR1 as KGHDR and CDR2 as SFDVKD. Trimming cost V 9 bases and J 0 bases, with 13 bases left between them. This CDR3 is built from 14 residues. CDR3 DNA: TGTGCCACCGGGCGGGGCAACGACCAAGAGACCCAGTACTTC. This encodes CATGRGNDQETQYF.

The gene calls are TRBV9 and TRBJ2-2; a possible D gene is TRBD2 (6 bases). The CDR3 covers 15 residues. V lost 4 bases and J 1 base, leaving 11 bases between the germline ends. Germline V gene data show CDR1 as SGDLS and CDR2 as YYNGEE. In DNA, the CDR3 is TGTGCCAGCAGCCCGGGACTCGTGAACACCGGGGAGCTGTTTTTT. Translating it yields CASSPGLVNTGELFF. The full variable domain, completed using reference TRBV9 and TRBJ2-2, is DSGVTQTPKHLITATGQRVTLRCSPRSGDLSVYWYQQSLDQGLQFLIQYYNGEERAKGNILERFSAQQFPDLHSELNLSSLELGDSALYFCASSPGLVNTGELFFGEGSRLTVL.

The J gene is TRBJ2-7, the V gene TRBV19, with a tentative D call TRBD1 (5 bases). The CDR3 is 13 residues long. CDR1 and CDR2 (germline): LNHDA, SQIVND (reference sequence). V was shortened by 6 bases and J by 3 bases, with 12 bases between the two germline ends. The CDR3 bases are TGTGCCAGTAGCGTGACAGTCCGCTACGAGCAGTACTTC. This encodes CASSVTVRYEQYF.

This clone has more than one count but fewer than ten. V is TRBV5-6 and J is TRBJ2-7, with a possible D match to TRBD2 (5 bases). Germline V gives CDR1 SGHDT, CDR2 YYEEEE. The germline V and J ends were trimmed by 2 bases and 2 bases, with 11 bases remaining between them. The CDR3 has 14 residues. The CDR3: CASSFFNGAYEQYF. CDR3 bases: TGTGCCAGCAGCTTCTTCAACGGGGCCTACGAGCAGTACTTC.

V usage is TRBV6-1 and J usage is TRBJ2-3, with 7 bases identical to TRBD2. Unmatched junction bases numbered 14, after V lost 3 bases and J lost 2 bases. This CDR3 comprises 18 residues. Germline V gene data show CDR1 as MNHNS and CDR2 as SASEGT. Written as DNA, the CDR3 is TGTGCCAGCAGTGACAGGGCTAGCGGTTACAAACACACAGATACGCAGTATTTT. Amino acids: CASSDRASGYKHTDTQYF.

The chain has TRBV11-2 and TRBJ2-2; D perhaps matches TRBD2 (7 bases). From germline, CDR1 is SGHAT and CDR2 FQNNGV. The CDR3 has 16 residues. Deletions cut 1 base from V and 4 bases from J, with 13 bases between. CDR3 nucleotides: TGTGCCAGCAGCTTAGCGGGGCGGGGGCGCACCGGGGAGCTGTTTTTT. Protein product: CASSLAGRGRTGELFF.

J is TRBJ2-3 and V is TRBV30; tentative D call: TRBD2 (6 bases). The ends were cut back, 1 base at V and 4 bases at J, with 18 bases in the middle. The CDR3 spans 16 residues. Germline CDR1 GTSNPN, CDR2 SVGIG (reference sequence). In nucleotides, the CDR3 is TGTGCCTGGAGTGGGCGGGAAAAAAGTACCGCAGATACGCAGTATTTT. Translated: CAWSGREKSTADTQYF.

About this clone: One end of the junction fails to match germline, which may point to a read error. This sequence joins TRBV28 and TRBJ2-7, with D perhaps TRBD1 (6 bases). This CDR3 is 13 amino acids long. Germline-derived CDR1 and CDR2 are MDHEN and SYDVKM. This CDR3 is CATQQGNGLREDF. For the CDR3, the DNA is TGTGCCACCCAGCAGGGGAATGGCTTACGAGAGGACTTC.

The chain employs TRBV29-1 and TRBJ2-3, with TRBD1 matching over 9 bases. This CDR3 is built from 14 residues. The germline V gene has CDR1 SQVTM and CDR2 ANQGSEA. The junction had 11 bases not matched to a gene; V was cut back by 7 bases and J by 6 bases. The CDR3 DNA reads as TGCAGCGGGACAGGGGTAGGTCTCAAGGATACGCAGTATTTT. Translated, it gives CSGTGVGLKDTQYF.

V gene TRBV20-1 combines with J gene TRBJ2-7; 8 bases are shared with TRBD1. Germline values: CDR1 DFQATT, CDR2 SNEGSKA (reference sequence). The CDR3 extends over 11 amino acids. V lost 6 bases to trimming and J lost 5 bases; unmatched junction nucleotides: 3. The CDR3 nucleotides are TGCAGTGCGCAGACAGGGGACGAGCAGTACTTC. Its translation is CSAQTGDEQYF.

Comment on this clone: This sample includes further DNA sequences coding for the same CDR3. J is TRBJ2-6 and V is TRBV6-2 or TRBV6-3; 7 nucleotides match TRBD1. Germline V gene sequence: CDR1 MNHEY, CDR2 SVGEGT. This CDR3 spans 15 amino acids. V shed 4 bases, J shed 3 bases, and the junction held 3 bases outside the gene matches. The CDR3 here is CASSLTGSGANVLTF. CDR3 nucleotide sequence: TGTGCCAGCAGTTTGACAGGGAGTGGGGCCAACGTCCTGACTTTC.

This sequence joins TRBV5-4 and TRBJ1-2; 9 nucleotides match TRBD1. The germline V gene encodes CDR1 SGHNT and CDR2 YYREEE (reference sequence). This CDR3 has 16 amino acids. Trimming took 4 bases from V and 2 from J; bases not matched to a gene: 9. The CDR3 spells CASSPSYRGLNYGYTF. The CDR3 nucleotides are TGTGCCAGCAGCCCATCATACAGGGGGCTGAACTATGGCTACACCTTC. The entire variable domain, with the rest obtained from reference TRBV5-4 and TRBJ1-2, is as follows: ETGVTQSPTHLIKTRGQQVTLRCSSQSGHNTVSWYQQALGQGPQFIFQYYREEENGRGNFPPRFSGLQFPNYSSELNVNALELDDSALYLCASSPSYRGLNYGYTFGSGTRLTVV.

The rearrangement uses TRBV7-9 and TRBJ2-4; TRBD2 matches 8 bases. Per the germline V gene, CDR1 is SEHNR and CDR2 is FQNEAQ (reference sequence). The CDR3 is 17 amino acids. Trimming at V came to 1 base and at J to 1 base, leaving 6 bases not matched to a gene. CDR3 DNA: TGTGCCAGCAGCTTAGGGCTAGCGGGTACTGCCAAAAACATTCAGTACTTC. It codes for CASSLGLAGTAKNIQYF.

The CDR3 coding sequence is TGTGCCAGCAGCTCCCGGCGGGGAAATGAAAAACTGTTTTTT. Translation: CASSSRRGNEKLFF. V and J are TRBV13 and TRBJ1-4; D unclear. Germline V CDR1 and CDR2: PRHDT, FYEKMQ (reference sequence). Trimming shortened V by 4 bases and J by 5 bases, and 11 bases separated the two germline ends. The CDR3 loop spans 14 amino acids.

This clone was picked up one time. The J gene is TRBJ1-5, the V gene TRBV28; no firm D call. Germline V gene lookup returns CDR1 MDHEN and CDR2 SYDVKM. V was shortened by 1 base and J by 3 bases, with 10 bases between the two germline ends. The CDR3 loop spans 15 amino acids. CDR3 sequence reads: CASSLSGSYNQPQHF. DNA for the CDR3: TGTGCCAGCAGTTTATCCGGTTCTTACAATCAGCCCCAGCATTTT. The full variable domain, its missing parts supplied by reference TRBV28 and TRBJ1-5, is DVKVTQSSRYLVKRTGEKVFLECVQDMDHENMFWYRQDPGLGLRLIYFSYDVKMKEKGDIPEGYSVSREKKERFSLILESASTNQTSMYLCASSLSGSYNQPQHFGDGTRLSIL.

The table lists this clone with a few counts. This chain joins TRBV6-6 and TRBJ2-7, with TRBD1 matching over 8 bases. The V gene's germline CDR1 is MNHNY and CDR2 SVGAGI (reference sequence). Trimming at V came to 5 bases and at J to 3 bases, leaving 9 bases not matched to a gene. CDR3 length: 15 residues. The CDR3 here is CASSNGQGGLYEQYF. CDR3 in DNA: TGTGCCAGCAGTAACGGACAGGGTGGCCTCTACGAGCAGTACTTC.